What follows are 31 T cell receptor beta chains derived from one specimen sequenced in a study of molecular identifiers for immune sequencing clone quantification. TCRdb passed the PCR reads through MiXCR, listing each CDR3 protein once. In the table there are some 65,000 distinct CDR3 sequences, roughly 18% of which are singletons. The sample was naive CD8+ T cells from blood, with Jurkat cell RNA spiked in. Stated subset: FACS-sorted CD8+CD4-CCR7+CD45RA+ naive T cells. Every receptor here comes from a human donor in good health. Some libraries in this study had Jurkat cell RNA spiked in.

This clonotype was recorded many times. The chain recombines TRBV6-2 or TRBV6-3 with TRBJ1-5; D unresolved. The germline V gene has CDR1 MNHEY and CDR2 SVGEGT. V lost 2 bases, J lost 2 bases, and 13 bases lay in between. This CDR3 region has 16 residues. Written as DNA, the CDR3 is TGTGCCAGCAGTTACCGACCAGAATGGGGCAATCAGCCCCAGCATTTT. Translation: CASSYRPEWGNQPQHF.

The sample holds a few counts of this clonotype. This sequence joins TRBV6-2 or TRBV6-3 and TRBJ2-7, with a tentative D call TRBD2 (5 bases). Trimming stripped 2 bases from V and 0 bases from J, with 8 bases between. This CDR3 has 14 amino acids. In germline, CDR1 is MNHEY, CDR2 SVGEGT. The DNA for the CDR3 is TGTGCCAGCAGTTACGGAGGCGGCTCCTACGAGCAGTACTTC. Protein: CASSYGGGSYEQYF.

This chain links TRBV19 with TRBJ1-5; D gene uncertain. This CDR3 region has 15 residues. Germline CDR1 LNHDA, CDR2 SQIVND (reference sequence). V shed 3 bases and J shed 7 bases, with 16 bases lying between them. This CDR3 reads CASSIRARLAQPQHF. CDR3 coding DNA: TGTGCCAGTAGTATTCGGGCACGCTTAGCACAGCCCCAGCATTTT. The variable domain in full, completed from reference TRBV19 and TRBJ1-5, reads DGGITQSPKYLFRKEGQNVTLSCEQNLNHDAMYWYRQDPGQGLRLIYYSQIVNDFQKGDIAEGYSVSREKKESFPLTVTSAQKNPTAFYLCASSIRARLAQPQHFGDGTRLSIL.

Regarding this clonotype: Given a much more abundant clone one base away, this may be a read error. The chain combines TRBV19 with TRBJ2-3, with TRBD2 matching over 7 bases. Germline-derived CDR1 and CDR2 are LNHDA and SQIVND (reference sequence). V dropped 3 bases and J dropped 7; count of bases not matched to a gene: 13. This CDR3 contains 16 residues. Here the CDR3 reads CASSILTGGYDNTQYF. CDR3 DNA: TGTGCCAGTAGTATCCTGACGGGGGGATATGATAATACGCAGTATTTT.

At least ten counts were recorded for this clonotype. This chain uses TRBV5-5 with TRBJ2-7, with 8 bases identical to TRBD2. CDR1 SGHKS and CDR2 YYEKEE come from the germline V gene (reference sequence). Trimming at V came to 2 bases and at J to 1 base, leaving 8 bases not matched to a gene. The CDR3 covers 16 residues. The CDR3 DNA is TGTGCCAGCAGCTTCCGTTCGGGACTAGTGTCCTACGAGCAGTACTTC. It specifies CASSFRSGLVSYEQYF.

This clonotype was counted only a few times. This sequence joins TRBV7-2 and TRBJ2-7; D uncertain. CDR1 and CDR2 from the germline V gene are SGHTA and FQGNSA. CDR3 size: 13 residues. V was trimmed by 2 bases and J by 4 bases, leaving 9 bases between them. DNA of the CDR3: TGTGCCAGCAGCTTACAAACGCTGTACGAGCAGTACTTC. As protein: CASSLQTLYEQYF. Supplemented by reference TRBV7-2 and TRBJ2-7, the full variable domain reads GAGVSQSPSNKVTEKGKDVELRCDPISGHTALYWYRQSLGQGLEFLIYFQGNSAPDKSGLPSDRFSAERTGGSVSTLTIQRTQQEDSAVYLCASSLQTLYEQYFGPGTRLTVT.

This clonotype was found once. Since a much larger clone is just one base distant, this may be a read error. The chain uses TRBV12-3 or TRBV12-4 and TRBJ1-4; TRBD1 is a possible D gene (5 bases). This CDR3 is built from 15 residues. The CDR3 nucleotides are TGTGTCAGCAGTTTAGGGGACGGAGGAACCTGGGCACTGTTTTTT. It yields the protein CVSSLGDGGTWALFF.

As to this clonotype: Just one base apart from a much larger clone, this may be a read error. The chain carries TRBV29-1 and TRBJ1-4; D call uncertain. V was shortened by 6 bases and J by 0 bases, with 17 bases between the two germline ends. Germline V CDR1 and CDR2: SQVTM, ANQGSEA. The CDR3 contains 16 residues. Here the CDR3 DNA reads TGCAGCGTAGCTGGTGTCAGAGAGACAACTAATGAAAAACTGTTTTTT. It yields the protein CSVAGVRETTNEKLFF.

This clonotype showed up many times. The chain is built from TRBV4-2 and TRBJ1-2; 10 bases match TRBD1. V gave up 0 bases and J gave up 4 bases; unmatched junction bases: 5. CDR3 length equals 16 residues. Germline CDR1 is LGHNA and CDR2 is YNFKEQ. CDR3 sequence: CASSQEATGGVYGYTF. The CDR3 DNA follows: TGTGCCAGCAGCCAAGAGGCGACAGGGGGCGTCTATGGCTACACCTTC.

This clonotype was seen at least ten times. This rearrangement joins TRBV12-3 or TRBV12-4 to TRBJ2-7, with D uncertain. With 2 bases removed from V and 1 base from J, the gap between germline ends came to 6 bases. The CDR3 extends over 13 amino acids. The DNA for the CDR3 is TGTGCCAGCAGTTTAAGTCAGTCCTACGAGCAGTACTTC. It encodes CASSLSQSYEQYF.

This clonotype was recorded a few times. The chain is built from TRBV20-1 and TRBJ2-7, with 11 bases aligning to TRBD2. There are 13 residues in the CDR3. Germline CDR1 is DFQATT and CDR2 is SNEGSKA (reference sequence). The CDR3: CSVTSGSSYEQYF. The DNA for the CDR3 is TGCAGCGTTACTAGCGGGAGCTCCTACGAGCAGTACTTC.

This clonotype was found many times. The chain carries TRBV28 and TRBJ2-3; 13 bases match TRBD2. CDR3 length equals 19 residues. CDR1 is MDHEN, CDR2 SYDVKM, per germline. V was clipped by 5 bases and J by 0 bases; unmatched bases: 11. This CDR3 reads CASSDHPGLAGMSTDTQYF. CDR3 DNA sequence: TGTGCCAGCAGTGACCACCCGGGACTAGCGGGAATGAGCACAGATACGCAGTATTTT.

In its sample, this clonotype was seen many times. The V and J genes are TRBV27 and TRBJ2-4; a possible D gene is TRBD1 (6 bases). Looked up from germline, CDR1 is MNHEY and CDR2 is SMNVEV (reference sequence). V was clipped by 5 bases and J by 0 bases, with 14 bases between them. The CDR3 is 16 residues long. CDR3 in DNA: TGTGCCAGCAGTCAAACAGGGTCGGTAGCCAAAAACATTCAGTACTTC. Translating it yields CASSQTGSVAKNIQYF.

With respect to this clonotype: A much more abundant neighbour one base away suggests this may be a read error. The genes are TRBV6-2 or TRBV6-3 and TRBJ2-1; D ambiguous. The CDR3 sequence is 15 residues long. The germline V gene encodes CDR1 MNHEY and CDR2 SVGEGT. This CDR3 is CASAPGIQSYNKQFF. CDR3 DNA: TGTGCCAGCGCCCCAGGTATTCAGTCCTACAATAAGCAGTTCTTC.

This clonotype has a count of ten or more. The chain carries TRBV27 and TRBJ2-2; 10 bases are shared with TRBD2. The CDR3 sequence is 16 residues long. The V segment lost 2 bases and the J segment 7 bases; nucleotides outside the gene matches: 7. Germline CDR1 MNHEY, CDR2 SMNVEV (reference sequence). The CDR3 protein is CASSLTPRLAGGELFF. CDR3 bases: TGTGCCAGCAGTTTAACGCCCCGACTAGCGGGCGGGGAGCTGTTTTTT.

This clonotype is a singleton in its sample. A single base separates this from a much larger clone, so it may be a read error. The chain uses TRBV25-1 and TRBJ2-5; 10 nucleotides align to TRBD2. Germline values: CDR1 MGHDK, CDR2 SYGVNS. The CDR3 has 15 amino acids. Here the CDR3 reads CARSDTSGGVETQYF. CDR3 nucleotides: TGTGCCAGAAGTGATACAAGCGGGGGGGTAGAGACCCAGTACTTC.

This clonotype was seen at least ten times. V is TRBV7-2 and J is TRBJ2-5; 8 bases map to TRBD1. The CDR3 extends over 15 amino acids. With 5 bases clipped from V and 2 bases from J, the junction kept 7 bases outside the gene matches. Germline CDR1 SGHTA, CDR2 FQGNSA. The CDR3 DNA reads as TGTGCCAGCAGCCCCTGGACAGGGCCTCAAGAGACCCAGTACTTC. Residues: CASSPWTGPQETQYF.

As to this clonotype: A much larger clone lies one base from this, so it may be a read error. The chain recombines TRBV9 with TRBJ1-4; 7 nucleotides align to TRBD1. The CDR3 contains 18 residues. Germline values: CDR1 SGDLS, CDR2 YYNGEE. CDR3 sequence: CARSAGGGRGASNEKLFF. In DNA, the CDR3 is TGTGCCAGGAGCGCGGGGGGGGGCAGGGGGGCGTCTAATGAAAAACTGTTTTTT.

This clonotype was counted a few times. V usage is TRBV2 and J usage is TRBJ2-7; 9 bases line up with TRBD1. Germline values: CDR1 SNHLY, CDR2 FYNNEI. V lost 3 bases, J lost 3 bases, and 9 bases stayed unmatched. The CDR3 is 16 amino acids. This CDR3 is CASSDAGTGSLYEQYF. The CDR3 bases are TGTGCCAGCAGTGACGCTGGGACAGGGAGTCTCTACGAGCAGTACTTC. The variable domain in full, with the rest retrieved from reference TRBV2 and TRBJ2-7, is EPEVTQTPSHQVTQMGQEVILRCVPISNHLYFYWYRQILGQKVEFLVSFYNNEISEKSEIFDDQFSVERPDGSNFTLKIRSTKLEDSAMYFCASSDAGTGSLYEQYFGPGTRLTVT.

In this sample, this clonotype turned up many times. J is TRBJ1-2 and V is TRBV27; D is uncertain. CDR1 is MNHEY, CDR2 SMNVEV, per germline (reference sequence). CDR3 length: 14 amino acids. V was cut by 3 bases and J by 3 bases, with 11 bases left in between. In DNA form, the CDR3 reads TGTGCCAGCAGTTTCAGCGGGGTCCACTATGGCTACACCTTC. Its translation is CASSFSGVHYGYTF.

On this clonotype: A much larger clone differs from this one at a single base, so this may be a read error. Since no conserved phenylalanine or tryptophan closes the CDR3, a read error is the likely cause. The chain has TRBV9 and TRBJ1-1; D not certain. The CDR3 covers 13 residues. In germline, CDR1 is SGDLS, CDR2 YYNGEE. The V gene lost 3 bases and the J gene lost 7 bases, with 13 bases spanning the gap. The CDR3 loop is CASSALPGSEAFS. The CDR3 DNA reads TGTGCCAGCAGCGCCCTTCCCGGGAGTGAAGCTTTCTCT.

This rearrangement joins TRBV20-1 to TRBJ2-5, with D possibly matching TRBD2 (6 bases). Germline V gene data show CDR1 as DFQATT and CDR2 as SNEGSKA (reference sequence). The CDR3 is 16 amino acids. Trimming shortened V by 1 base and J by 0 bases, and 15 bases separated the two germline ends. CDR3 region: CSARGMTRGHQETQYF. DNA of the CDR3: TGCAGTGCTAGAGGGATGACTAGGGGACACCAAGAGACCCAGTACTTC.

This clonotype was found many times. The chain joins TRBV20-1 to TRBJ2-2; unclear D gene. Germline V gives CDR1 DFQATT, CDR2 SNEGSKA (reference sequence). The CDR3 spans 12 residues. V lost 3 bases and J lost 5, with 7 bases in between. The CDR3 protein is CSARESTGELFF. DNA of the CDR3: TGCAGTGCTAGGGAATCTACCGGGGAGCTGTTTTTT.

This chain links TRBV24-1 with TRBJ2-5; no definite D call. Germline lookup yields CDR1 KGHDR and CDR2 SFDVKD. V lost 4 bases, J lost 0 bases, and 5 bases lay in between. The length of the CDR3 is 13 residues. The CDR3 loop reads CATSDKYQETQYF. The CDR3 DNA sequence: TGTGCCACCAGTGACAAGTACCAAGAGACCCAGTACTTC.

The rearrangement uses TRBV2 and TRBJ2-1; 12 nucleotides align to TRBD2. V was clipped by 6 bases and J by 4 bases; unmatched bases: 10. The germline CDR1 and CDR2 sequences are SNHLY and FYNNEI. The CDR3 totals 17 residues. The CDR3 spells CASSPTLAGGPYNEQFF. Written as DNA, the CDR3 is TGTGCCAGCAGCCCCACTCTAGCGGGAGGGCCGTACAATGAGCAGTTCTTC.

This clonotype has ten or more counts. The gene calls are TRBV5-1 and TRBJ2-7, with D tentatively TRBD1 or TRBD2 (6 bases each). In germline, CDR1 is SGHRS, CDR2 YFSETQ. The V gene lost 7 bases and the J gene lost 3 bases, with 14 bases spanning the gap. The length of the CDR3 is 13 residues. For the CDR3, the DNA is TGCGCCAGCGGTGTTGGAGGGGGCTACGAGCAGTACTTC. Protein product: CASGVGGGYEQYF.

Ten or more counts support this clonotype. Here the CDR3 reads CASSYSKFAGESYEQYF. CDR3 nucleotide sequence: TGTGCCAGCAGTTACTCGAAGTTTGCGGGGGAGAGCTACGAGCAGTACTTC. The chain is built from TRBV6-5 and TRBJ2-7, with 7 bases aligning to TRBD2. J was trimmed by 3 bases and V by 0 bases; bases with no gene match: 11. CDR1 and CDR2 (germline): MNHEY, SVGAGI. This CDR3 region has 17 residues.

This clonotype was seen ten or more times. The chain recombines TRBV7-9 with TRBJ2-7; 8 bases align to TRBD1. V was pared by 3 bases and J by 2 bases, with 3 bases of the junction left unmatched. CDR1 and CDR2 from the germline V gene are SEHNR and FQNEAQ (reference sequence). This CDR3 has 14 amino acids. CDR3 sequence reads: CASSFDRGTYEQYF. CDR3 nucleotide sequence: TGTGCCAGCAGCTTCGACAGGGGAACCTACGAGCAGTACTTC.

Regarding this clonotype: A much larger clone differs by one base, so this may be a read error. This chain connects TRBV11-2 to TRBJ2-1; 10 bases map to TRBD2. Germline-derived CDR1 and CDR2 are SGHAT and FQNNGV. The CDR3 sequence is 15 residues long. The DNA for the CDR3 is TGTGCCAGCAGCGCTAGCGGGAGTAACTACAATGAGCAGCTCTTC. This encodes CASSASGSNYNEQLF. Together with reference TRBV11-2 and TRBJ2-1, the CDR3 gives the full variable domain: EAGVAQSPRYKIIEKRQSVAFWCNPISGHATLYWYQQILGQGPKLLIQFQNNGVVDDSQLPKDRFSAERLKGVDSTLKIQPAKLEDSAVYLCASSASGSNYNEQLFGPGTRLTVL.

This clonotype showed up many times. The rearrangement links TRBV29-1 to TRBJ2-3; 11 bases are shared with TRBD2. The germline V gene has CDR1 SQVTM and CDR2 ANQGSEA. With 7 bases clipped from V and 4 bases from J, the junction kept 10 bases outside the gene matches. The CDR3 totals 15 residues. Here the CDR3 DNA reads TGCAGCGCAGTCGTCAGGGGACTAGCGGCAGATACGCAGTATTTT. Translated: CSAVVRGLAADTQYF.

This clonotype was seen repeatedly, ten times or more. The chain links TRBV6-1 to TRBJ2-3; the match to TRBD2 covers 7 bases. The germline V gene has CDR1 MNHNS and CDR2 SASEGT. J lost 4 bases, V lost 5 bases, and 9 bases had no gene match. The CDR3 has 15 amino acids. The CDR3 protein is CASSQSGTSSDTQYF. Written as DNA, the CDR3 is TGTGCCAGCAGTCAGAGCGGGACTTCCTCAGATACGCAGTATTTT.